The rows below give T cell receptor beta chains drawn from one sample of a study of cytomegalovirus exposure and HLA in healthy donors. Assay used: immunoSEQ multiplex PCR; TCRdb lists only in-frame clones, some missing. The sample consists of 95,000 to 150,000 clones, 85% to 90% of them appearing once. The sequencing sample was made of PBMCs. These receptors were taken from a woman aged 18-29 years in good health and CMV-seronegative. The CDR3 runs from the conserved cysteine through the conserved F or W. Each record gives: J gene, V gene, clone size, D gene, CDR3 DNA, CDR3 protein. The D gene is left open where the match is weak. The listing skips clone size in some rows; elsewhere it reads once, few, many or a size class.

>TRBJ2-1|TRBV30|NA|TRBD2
TGTGCCTGGAACCGTGGACTAGCGGATTACAATGAGCAGTTCTTC
CAWNRGLADYNEQFF
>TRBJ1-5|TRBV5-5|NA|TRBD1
TGTGCCAGCAGCTACGGGACAGCTAATCAGCCCCAGCATTTT
CASSYGTANQPQHF
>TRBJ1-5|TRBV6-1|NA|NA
TGTGCCAGCTTGGGGGGGGCCGGTCAGCCCCAGCATTTT
CASLGGAGQPQHF
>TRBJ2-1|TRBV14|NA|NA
TGTGCCAGCAGCCAAGTCCGGAATGAGCAGTTCTTC
CASSQVRNEQFF
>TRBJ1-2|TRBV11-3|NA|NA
TGTGCCAGCAGCTTAGATCCCACAGGGCGTGGCTACACCTTC
CASSLDPTGRGYTF
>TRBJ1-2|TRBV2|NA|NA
TGTGCCAGCACCGAATCGGGGGTCTATGGCTACACCTTC
CASTESGVYGYTF
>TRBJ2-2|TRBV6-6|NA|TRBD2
TGTGCCAGCAGAGACGGGGGGGGAGCCACCGGGGAGCTGTTTTTT
CASRDGGGATGELFF
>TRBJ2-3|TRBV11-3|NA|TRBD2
TGTGCCAGCAGCAAAGGGGTATTCGGACTAGATACAGATACGCAGTATTTT
CASSKGVFGLDTDTQYF
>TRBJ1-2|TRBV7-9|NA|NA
TGTGCCAGCAGCCACCGGGAGAAACATCCACCTCGCTATGGCTACACCTTC
CASSHREKHPPRYGYTF
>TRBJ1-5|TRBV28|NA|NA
TGTGCCAGCAGTTTTCAGGGAAGCCAGCCCCAGCATTTT
CASSFQGSQPQHF
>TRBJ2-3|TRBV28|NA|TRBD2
TGTGCCAGCAGTTTACTACTAGCGGGAGGCACAGATACGCAGTATTTT
CASSLLLAGGTDTQYF
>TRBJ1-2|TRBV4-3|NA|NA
TGCGCCAGCAGCCAAGAGTGGGGAGACTATGGCTACACCTTC
CASSQEWGDYGYTF
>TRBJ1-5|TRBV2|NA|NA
TGTGCCAGCAGTGGGGGCTGGGATCAGCCCCAGCATTTT
CASSGGWDQPQHF
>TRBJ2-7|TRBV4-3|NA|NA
TGCGCCAGCAGCCAAGATATTCAGGCCTACGAGCAGTACTTC
CASSQDIQAYEQYF
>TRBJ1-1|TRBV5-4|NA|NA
TGTGCCAGCAGCTTGAAAGAGTGGTCGGTGAGTGGTATGAACACTGAAGCTTTCTTT
CASSLKEWSVSGMNTEAFF
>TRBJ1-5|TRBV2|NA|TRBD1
TGTGCCAGCAGTGTAAGACAGGGAAATCAGCCCCAGCATTTT
CASSVRQGNQPQHF
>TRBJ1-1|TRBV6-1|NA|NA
TGTGCCAGCAGTGGAGTGACAGGTCGCACTGAAGCTTTCTTT
CASSGVTGRTEAFF
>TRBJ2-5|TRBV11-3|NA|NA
TGTGCCAGCAGCCCCGACAGGAAAGAGACCCAGTACTTC
CASSPDRKETQYF
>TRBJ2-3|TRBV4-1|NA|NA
TGCGCCAGCAGCCAACCCGGACTGCTTACTAGCACAGATACGCAGTATTTT
CASSQPGLLTSTDTQYF
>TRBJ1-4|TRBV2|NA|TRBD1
TGTGCCAGCAATTCTCGTCCGGGACAGATAGGGGAAAAACTGTTTTTT
CASNSRPGQIGEKLFF
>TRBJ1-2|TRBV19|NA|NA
TGTGCCAGTATAGGGGCCGGTTTCGGCTACACCTTC
CASIGAGFGYTF
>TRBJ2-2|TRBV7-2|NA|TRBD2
TGTGCCAGCAGCTTAGCGACGGGAGGCACCGGGGAGCTGTTTTTT
CASSLATGGTGELFF
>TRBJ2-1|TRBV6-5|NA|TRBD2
TGTGCCAGCACCTATAGCGGGAGTGGGAACAATGAGCAGTTCTTC
CASTYSGSGNNEQFF
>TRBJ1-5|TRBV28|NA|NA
TGTGCCAGTACCAACTCAGGGGATGGTCAGCCCCAGCATTTT
CASTNSGDGQPQHF
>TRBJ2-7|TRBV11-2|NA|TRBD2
TGTGCCAGCAGTCGGACTAGCGGGAGAATGGTGCAGTACTTC
CASSRTSGRMVQYF
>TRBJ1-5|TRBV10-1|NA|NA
TGCGCCAGCAGTGAATTAGGGACTGATCAGCCCCAGCATTTT
CASSELGTDQPQHF
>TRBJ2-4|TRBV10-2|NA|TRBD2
TGCGCCAGCAGTGAGCGATATCGGGCTAGCCACCGGGGGGACCGCATTCAGTACTTC
CASSERYRASHRGDRIQYF
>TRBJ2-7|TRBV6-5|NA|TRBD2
TGTGCCAGCAGCCAAATAGCGGGAGCCTACGAGCAGTACTTC
CASSQIAGAYEQYF
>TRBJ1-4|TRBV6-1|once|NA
TGTGCCAGCAGTGACTGGGCTCTTAATGAAAAACTGTTTTTT
CASSDWALNEKLFF
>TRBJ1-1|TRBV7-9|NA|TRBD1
TGTGCCAGCAGCTCCGACAGGGAGGAAGCTTTCTTT
CASSSDREEAFF
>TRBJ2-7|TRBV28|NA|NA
TGTGCCAGCAGTTTGGTATCACACCTCCTCGTCGAGCAGTACTTC
CASSLVSHLLVEQYF
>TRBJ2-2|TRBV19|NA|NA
TGTGCCACCACCACCAGGGCATCCGGGGAGCTGTTTTTT
CATTTRASGELFF
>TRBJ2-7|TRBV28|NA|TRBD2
TGTGCCAGCAGTTTACCACTAGCGGGAGTCTACGAGCAGTACTTC
CASSLPLAGVYEQYF
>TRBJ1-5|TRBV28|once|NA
TGTGCCAGCATCAGTACCCCTTCCCAGCCCCAGCATTTT
CASISTPSQPQHF
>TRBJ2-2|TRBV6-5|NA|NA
TGTGCCAGCAGTTACTCGAGAGTTGATTACGGGGAGCTGTTTTTT
CASSYSRVDYGELFF
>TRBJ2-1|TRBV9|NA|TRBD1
TGTGCCAGCAGCGTAGTCGGGACAGCCAATGAGCAGTTCTTC
CASSVVGTANEQFF
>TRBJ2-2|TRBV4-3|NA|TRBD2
TGCGCCAGCAGCCAAGCTCCCCCGGGACTAGTTCCCGGGGAGCTGTTTTTT
CASSQAPPGLVPGELFF
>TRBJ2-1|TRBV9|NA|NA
TGTGCCAGCAGCGTAGTTGGTCGGTCCCAAGAGCAGTTCTTC
CASSVVGRSQEQFF